This passage covers 3 T cell receptor beta chains from one sample sequenced in a study of OX40 agonist ivuxolimab in advanced cancers. The method was immunoSEQ multiplex PCR; TCRdb's version includes in-frame clones alone and lacks a portion of them. Here the sample spans 65,000 to 95,000 clones, about 83% being singletons. This specimen was CD4+ or CD8+ T cells sorted from blood, taken in a trial of the OX40 agonist ivuxolimab. The receptors originated from an adult with an advanced solid tumor such as melanoma, head and neck, liver or kidney cancer.

The rearrangement joins TRBV7-2 to TRBJ2-7, with D maybe TRBD2 (6 bases). CDR1 and CDR2 (germline): SGHTA, FQGNSA. This CDR3 is built from 16 residues. Trimming removed 1 base from V and 3 bases from J, with 16 bases in between. The CDR3 spells CASSLDHQRVNYEQYF. CDR3 DNA: TGTGCCAGCAGCTTAGATCACCAGCGGGTGAACTACGAGCAGTACTTC. The whole variable domain, remainder taken from reference TRBV7-2 and TRBJ2-7, is GAGVSQSPSNKVTEKGKDVELRCDPISGHTALYWYRQSLGQGLEFLIYFQGNSAPDKSGLPSDRFSAERTGGSVSTLTIQRTQQEDSAVYLCASSLDHQRVNYEQYFGPGTRLTVT.

In DNA, the CDR3 is TGTGCCAGCAGTTTCCAAGGGGAGGGGAACACTGAAGCTTTCTTT. Its protein product is CASSFQGEGNTEAFF. This chain uses TRBV6-6 with TRBJ1-1, with D tentatively TRBD1 (5 bases). This CDR3 has 15 residues. Looked up from germline, CDR1 is MNHNY and CDR2 is SVGAGI (reference sequence). Trimming removed 4 bases from V and 1 base from J, with 13 bases in between.

The CDR3 nucleotides read TGTGCCAGCAGCTCCCGGAGGGGGCCCCTTATAACGCAGTATTTT. It yields the protein CASSSRRGPLITQYF. This chain links TRBV7-2 with TRBJ2-3; maybe TRBD1 (7 bases). Trimming left V 4 bases short and J 9 bases short, with 20 bases between. Germline values: CDR1 SGHTA, CDR2 FQGNSA. There are 15 residues in the CDR3.